A selection of T cell receptor beta chains follows, all from one sample in a study of cytomegalovirus exposure and HLA in healthy donors. The data were produced by immunoSEQ multiplex PCR, yet TCRdb's version contains in-frame clones alone and is incomplete. Of some 90,000 clones listed, approximately 72% are singletons. Material: PBMCs. These receptors came from a woman aged 70-85 years in good health and CMV-seropositive. Each CDR3 is given with its conserved first and last residue. Fields, in order: D gene, V gene, J gene, clone size, CDR3 protein, CDR3 DNA. A D gene is named only where the DNA matches it firmly. Rows may omit the clone size; those that give it use once, few, many or a size class.

TRBD1	TRBV4-2	TRBJ2-7	few	CASSPDRGDGESSYEQYF	TGTGCCAGCAGCCCAGACAGGGGTGATGGGGAAAGCTCCTACGAGCAGTACTTC
TRBD1	TRBV19	TRBJ2-7	NA	CASSKTGEISYEQYF	TGTGCCAGTAGTAAGACAGGGGAAATCTCCTACGAGCAGTACTTC
TRBD2	TRBV4-2	TRBJ2-1	NA	CASSPPSGRGNEQFF	TGTGCCAGCAGCCCCCCTAGCGGGAGAGGGAATGAGCAGTTCTTC
TRBD2	TRBV5-6	TRBJ2-3	once	CASSRSGSADTQYF	TGTGCCAGCAGCAGAAGCGGGAGCGCAGATACGCAGTATTTT
NA	TRBV5-1	TRBJ1-1	NA	CASSLALGSGDTEAFF	TGCGCCAGCAGCTTGGCCTTAGGCTCAGGGGACACTGAAGCTTTCTTT
NA	TRBV15	TRBJ2-5	NA	CATSRAQIQETQYF	TGTGCCACCAGCAGAGCCCAGATCCAAGAGACCCAGTACTTC
TRBD1	TRBV5-6	TRBJ2-7	NA	CASSKGQGRYEQYF	TGTGCCAGCAGCAAGGGACAGGGGAGGTACGAGCAGTACTTC
NA	TRBV7-9	TRBJ2-3	NA	CASSPPGSGGMINTQYF	TGTGCCAGCAGCCCTCCTGGCTCCGGCGGTATGATAAATACGCAGTATTTT
NA	TRBV7-3	TRBJ2-1	NA	CASSLTWGLSNEQFF	TGTGCCAGCAGCTTAACTTGGGGGCTGTCCAATGAGCAGTTCTTC
NA	TRBV25-1	TRBJ2-1	few	CASRADGIRRNEQFF	TGTGCCAGCAGAGCGGACGGGATAAGGAGAAATGAGCAGTTCTTC
NA	TRBV11-2	TRBJ2-7	NA	CASRRSSRSYEQYF	TGTGCCAGCAGGAGGTCCAGCCGATCCTACGAGCAGTACTTC
TRBD1	TRBV7-9	TRBJ1-4	NA	CASSLGQGVGGEKLFF	TGTGCCAGCAGCTTGGGCCAGGGGGTCGGGGGTGAAAAACTGTTTTTT
TRBD2	TRBV29-1	TRBJ2-1	few	CSATGLAGGYNEQFF	TGCAGCGCCACTGGACTAGCGGGGGGATACAATGAGCAGTTCTTC
NA	TRBV30	TRBJ2-5	NA	CASQGISWETQHF	TGTGCCTCACAGGGAATAAGTTGGGAGACCCAGCACTTC
TRBD2	TRBV19	TRBJ2-4	once	CASSRGTSGMNIQYF	TGTGCCAGTAGTCGCGGGACTAGCGGGATGAACATTCAGTACTTC
NA	TRBV7-9	TRBJ2-3	NA	CASSSAGTPATSTDTQYF	TGTGCCAGCAGCTCAGCCGGGACTCCAGCAACTAGCACAGATACGCAGTATTTT
NA	TRBV29-1	TRBJ1-1	NA	CSVEDPGAEAFF	TGCAGCGTTGAAGATCCAGGGGCCGAAGCTTTCTTT
TRBD2	TRBV15	TRBJ2-5	NA	CATSAGLAGGPETQYF	TGTGCCACCAGCGCCGGACTAGCGGGAGGGCCGGAGACCCAGTACTTC
NA	TRBV6-5	TRBJ2-3	NA	CASSFDEGDTQYF	TGTGCCAGCAGTTTCGACGAGGGAGATACGCAGTATTTT
NA	TRBV4-3	TRBJ1-3	NA	CASSQDRGEAGNTIYF	TGCGCCAGCAGCCAAGATCGAGGAGAGGCTGGAAACACCATATATTTT
NA	TRBV6-6	TRBJ2-6	NA	CASRDSSGANVLTF	TGTGCCAGCCGAGACAGCTCTGGGGCCAACGTCCTGACTTTC
TRBD2	TRBV11-2	TRBJ2-7	few	CASSLGLAGGYYEQYF	TGTGCCAGCAGCTTGGGACTAGCGGGGGGGTACTACGAGCAGTACTTC
NA	TRBV11-2	TRBJ2-7	NA	CASSSYSRYEQYF	TGTGCCAGCAGCTCGTACTCCCGCTACGAGCAGTACTTC
TRBD2	TRBV14	TRBJ2-5	NA	CASSPSGRFQETQYF	TGTGCCAGCAGCCCTAGCGGGAGATTTCAAGAGACCCAGTACTTC